This TCR beta chain was observed in a study of T cell repertoires in cytomegalovirus infection. Study in general: A matching HLA type, together with CMV infection, was signaled by public TCR beta signatures.

Broader study findings: Carriers of CMV plus the relevant HLA were identified by cumulative public TCR beta family frequency. In two of eight donors, the top clonotype was HLA-C-restricted CMV-specific.

From the reads, TCRdb called clonotypes with MiXCR, one entry per CDR3 protein. The table has under 600,000 distinct CDR3 sequences, 16% seen once; the top ten hold more than 20%. V was clipped by 8 bases and J by 8 bases, with 10 bases between them. This CDR3 spans 11 amino acids. Germline V gene data show CDR1 as MGHDK and CDR2 as SYGVNS. About this clonotype: Its target is unknown.

The clonotype comes from a human donor in good health (CMV status not recorded). Some clones in this sample may be carry-over from other donors' samples. J is TRBJ2-1 and V is TRBV25-1, with D perhaps TRBD2 (6 bases). The sample consisted of CD8+ T cells from PBMCs. In DNA form, the CDR3 reads TGTGCCAGCTGTCGCGGGGATGAGCAGTTCTTC. Protein sequence: CASCRGDEQFF.